The 8 T cell receptor beta chains in this list originate from one sample, sequenced in a study of blood T cell repertoires in COVID-19. The repertoire was sequenced with immunoSEQ multiplex PCR; TCRdb's copy has only in-frame clones and lacks some. Here the sample spans under 250,000 clones, around four fifths being singletons. Source material: PBMCs or T cells enriched from blood (not recorded which). Receptors were obtained from a woman aged 40 to 50 who had been exposed to COVID-19.

V and J are TRBV9 and TRBJ2-3, with 7 bases fitting TRBD2. V was pared by 0 bases and J by 1 base, with 2 bases of the junction left unmatched. The CDR3 extends over 15 amino acids. CDR1 and CDR2 (germline): SGDLS, YYNGEE. CDR3 nucleotide sequence: TGTGCCAGCAGCGTAGACCGGGGGGGCACAGATACGCAGTATTTT. Its translation is CASSVDRGGTDTQYF.

The chain couples TRBV14 to TRBJ2-7, with D unclear. Trimming left V 3 bases short and J 5 bases short, with 14 bases between. Germline V gene lookup returns CDR1 SGHDN and CDR2 FVKESK. The CDR3 runs 14 residues. The CDR3 DNA sequence: TGTGCCAGCAGCCAGGTTGGTGGCCCTGACGAGCAGTACTTC. It is translated as CASSQVGGPDEQYF.

This clone was recorded a few times. The chain uses TRBV21-1 and TRBJ2-7; the table assigns TRBD2, which was not confirmed against the DNA. TRBV21-1 has pseudogene status. This CDR3 has 11 residues. The CDR3 loop is CASSKEPRSSF. In nucleotides, the CDR3 is TGTGCCAGCAGCAAAGAACCGCGCTCCTCCTTC.

The DNA for the CDR3 is TGTGCCAGCTCACCTGGACAGGGTCGTAACGAGCAGTACTTC. This sequence encodes CASSPGQGRNEQYF. V usage is TRBV18 and J usage is TRBJ2-7; 8 bases are a match to TRBD1. V was clipped by 3 bases and J by 5 bases; unmatched bases: 6. This CDR3 region has 14 residues. Per germline, CDR1 KGHSH and CDR2 LQKENI.

This chain connects TRBV7-6 to TRBJ1-2; 7 nucleotides align to TRBD1. The CDR3 consists of 14 residues. The V and J ends lost 2 bases and 5 bases, in that order; junction bases with no gene match: 5. The germline gives CDR1 SGHVS, CDR2 FNYEAQ. The CDR3 nucleotides read TGTGCCAGCAGCTTAACAGGGGCTCGGTATGGCTACACCTTC. This codes for CASSLTGARYGYTF.

In this sample, this clone turned up a few times. The CDR3 here is CASSYQLASIDTQYF. CDR3 bases: TGTGCCAGCAGTTACCAACTAGCTTCAATAGATACGCAGTATTTT. The chain joins TRBV6-2 or TRBV6-3 to TRBJ2-3; a weak D match, TRBD2 (6 bases). Germline V gene data show CDR1 as MNHEY and CDR2 as SVGEGT. The CDR3 consists of 15 residues. V was trimmed by 2 bases and J by 5 bases, leaving 14 bases between them.

This sequence joins TRBV6-5 and TRBJ1-1; 7 bases match TRBD1. CDR1 is MNHEY and CDR2 is SVGAGI in the germline V gene. The CDR3 runs to 14 residues. Trimming removed 8 bases from V and 2 bases from J; junction bases left unmatched: 8. CDR3 sequence reads: CASGMTGINTEAFF. DNA for the CDR3: TGTGCCAGCGGCATGACAGGGATCAACACTGAAGCTTTCTTT.

The V gene is TRBV6-5, the J gene TRBJ1-1, with a possible D match to TRBD1 (6 bases). Germline-derived CDR1 and CDR2 are MNHEY and SVGAGI. The CDR3 is 12 amino acids. Trimming took off 6 bases at V and 7 bases at J, with 12 bases between the two ends. DNA of the CDR3: TGTGCCAGCAGCAGGGACATTGATGAAGCTTTCTTT. Protein product: CASSRDIDEAFF.